This passage covers 28 T cell receptor beta chains from one sample sequenced in a study of CD8 T cells in ankylosing spondylitis. TCRdb re-called the 5' RACE reads with MiXCR, one entry per CDR3 protein. The sample holds about 240,000 distinct CDR3 sequences, about 11% seen once. Sequenced: blood, either unsorted or a sorted T cell fraction (not recorded which). These receptors originate from a male donor with ankylosing spondylitis or in good health (not recorded which).

This clonotype has at least ten counts. CDR3 amino acids: CASSKGLAGGPYNEQFF. DNA for the CDR3: TGCGCCAGCAGCAAAGGACTAGCGGGGGGACCGTACAATGAGCAGTTCTTC. This chain links TRBV5-1 with TRBJ2-1; the match to TRBD2 covers 14 bases. Per germline, CDR1 SGHRS and CDR2 YFSETQ. With V trimmed by 4 bases and J by 4 bases, 7 bases remained unmatched. This CDR3 has 17 residues. The full variable domain, rest sourced from reference TRBV5-1 and TRBJ2-1, is KAGVTQTPRYLIKTRGQQVTLSCSPISGHRSVSWYQQTPGQGLQFLFEYFSETQRNKGNFPGRFSGRQFSNSRSEMNVSTLELGDSALYLCASSKGLAGGPYNEQFFGPGTRLTVL.

The chain combines TRBV7-2 with TRBJ2-1; 7 nucleotides agree with TRBD2. CDR1 and CDR2 from the germline V gene are SGHTA and FQGNSA. The ends lost 6 bases at V and 3 bases at J; junction bases unmatched: 2. This CDR3 region has 13 residues. CDR3 in DNA: TGTGCCAGCAGTTGGACTAGCTACAATGAGCAGTTCTTC. Encoded protein: CASSWTSYNEQFF.

V and J are TRBV2 and TRBJ2-5; a possible D gene is TRBD1 (5 bases). The CDR3 extends over 15 amino acids. Germline CDR1 reads SNHLY; CDR2 reads FYNNEI. V dropped 5 bases and J dropped 7 bases, with 20 bases sitting between them. The CDR3, as DNA: TGTGCCAGCAGTCCAGAGACAGTCCCTCCGGGGACCCAGTACTTC. Protein: CASSPETVPPGTQYF.

This clonotype was seen at least ten times. This sequence joins TRBV5-1 and TRBJ2-2; D is ambiguous. Germline CDR1 is SGHRS and CDR2 is YFSETQ. This CDR3 comprises 15 residues. The V end lost 1 base, the J end lost 0 bases, and 7 bases lay between the germline ends. The DNA of the CDR3 is TGCGCCAGCAGCTTGTCGACAACGAACACCGGGGAGCTGTTTTTT. This encodes CASSLSTTNTGELFF.

V is TRBV9 and J is TRBJ2-3; 8 nucleotides match TRBD1. This CDR3 has 17 residues. J gave up 0 bases and V 5 bases, and 11 bases lay outside the gene matches. In germline, CDR1 is SGDLS, CDR2 YYNGEE. The CDR3 DNA reads as TGTGCCAGCAGTCGGTATCGCAGGGGGCCAAGCACAGATACGCAGTATTTT. Its protein is CASSRYRRGPSTDTQYF.

This clonotype has at least ten counts. The V call is TRBV11-2, the J call TRBJ2-5; D gene unclear. Germline CDR1 is SGHAT and CDR2 is FQNNGV. There are 13 residues in the CDR3. V shed 8 bases and J shed 4 bases, with 14 bases lying between them. For the CDR3, the DNA is TGTGCCAGCGCACCCGGGCCCCGAGAGACCCAGTACTTC. This gives the protein CASAPGPRETQYF.

This clonotype was seen at least ten times. The chain employs TRBV3-1 and TRBJ2-1; weak D call: TRBD1 (6 bases). Germline values: CDR1 LGHDT, CDR2 YNNKEL (reference sequence). The germline V and J ends were trimmed by 1 base and 14 bases, with 15 bases remaining between them. The CDR3 is made up of 13 amino acids. The CDR3 DNA sequence: TGTGCCAGCAGCCAAGGGGACATCAGCGAGAAGTTCTTC. As protein: CASSQGDISEKFF.

This rearrangement joins TRBV11-1 to TRBJ2-6; D ambiguous. Germline V gives CDR1 SGHAT, CDR2 FQDESV (reference sequence). The CDR3 covers 19 residues. The germline V and J ends were trimmed by 1 base and 0 bases, with 16 bases remaining between them. The CDR3 region is CASSLERVIEASGANVLTF. In nucleotides, the CDR3 is TGTGCCAGCAGCTTAGAACGGGTGATTGAGGCCTCTGGGGCCAACGTCCTGACTTTC.

J is TRBJ2-5 and V is TRBV4-2; D is uncertain. The germline V and J ends were trimmed by 1 base and 2 bases, with 8 bases remaining between them. The CDR3 consists of 14 residues. Germline V gives CDR1 LGHNA, CDR2 YNFKEQ. The CDR3 region has the DNA TGTGCCAGCAGCCAAGGTAACCCGCAAGAGACCCAGTACTTC. This translates into CASSQGNPQETQYF.

This clonotype showed up just a few times. The chain links TRBV5-1 to TRBJ2-1; D possibly corresponds to TRBD2 (6 bases). The length of the CDR3 is 16 residues. Germline CDR1 and CDR2: SGHRS and YFSETQ. The V gene lost 1 base and the J gene lost 6 bases, with 17 bases spanning the gap. The CDR3 sequence: CASSLLSGGSGNEQFF. CDR3 nucleotide sequence: TGCGCCAGCAGCTTGTTAAGCGGAGGTAGCGGCAATGAGCAGTTCTTC.

This clonotype showed up many times. CDR3 sequence reads: CASSSDLNTEAFF. Written as DNA, the CDR3 is TGCGCCAGCAGCTCGGACCTTAACACTGAAGCTTTCTTT. The J gene is TRBJ1-1, the V gene TRBV5-1; D gene uncertain. The CDR3 totals 13 residues. Germline values: CDR1 SGHRS, CDR2 YFSETQ. The ends were cut back, 3 bases at V and 2 bases at J, with 8 bases in the middle.

This clonotype was counted a single time. This may be a read error, as it is one base from a much larger clone. The chain uses TRBV12-3 or TRBV12-4 and TRBJ2-5; 8 nucleotides agree with TRBD1. The CDR3 spans 14 residues. The CDR3 DNA sequence: TGTGCCAGCAGTTATGGGACAGGCGGGGAGACCCAGTGCTTC. Translation: CASSYGTGGETQCF.

Of note for this clonotype: A much larger clonotype is one base distant, so this may be a read error. This sequence joins TRBV3-1 and TRBJ1-5; D is ambiguous. CDR1 LGHDT and CDR2 YNNKEL come from the germline V gene (reference sequence). The CDR3 extends over 15 amino acids. The CDR3 reads CASSQDLGSNQPQLF. Written as DNA, the CDR3 is TGTGCCAGCAGCCAAGATTTGGGTAGCAATCAGCCCCAGCTTTTT. The variable domain in full, with the rest retrieved from reference TRBV3-1 and TRBJ1-5, is DTAVSQTPKYLVTQMGNDKSIKCEQNLGHDTMYWYKQDSKKFLKIMFSYNNKELIINETVPNRFSPKSPDKAHLNLHINSLELGDSAVYFCASSQDLGSNQPQLFGDGTRLSIL.

At least ten counts were recorded for this clonotype. The genes are TRBV25-1 and TRBJ2-7; 7 bases fit TRBD1. This CDR3 contains 12 residues. V lost 7 bases and J lost 3; bases outside the gene matches: 3. The germline V gene encodes CDR1 MGHDK and CDR2 SYGVNS. The CDR3 reads CASTGGYYEQYF. CDR3 DNA: TGTGCCAGCACAGGGGGTTACTACGAGCAGTACTTC.

This clonotype was detected many times. The chain recombines TRBV6-1 with TRBJ1-2, with D unresolved. Germline CDR1 and CDR2: MNHNS and SASEGT. With 8 bases removed from V and 1 base from J, the gap between germline ends came to 14 bases. The CDR3 spans 14 residues. The CDR3 nucleotides read TGTGCCAGCGTCGGGTTGGCCATTAACTATGGCTACACCTTC. This translates into CASVGLAINYGYTF.

This clonotype was recorded at least ten times. V and J are TRBV4-2 and TRBJ1-5; D gene uncertain. The CDR3 extends over 13 amino acids. V shed 5 bases and J shed 0 bases, with 5 bases lying between them. Germline assignment: CDR1 LGHNA and CDR2 YNFKEQ. CDR3 DNA: TGTGCCAGCAGCGTCTATAGCAATCAGCCCCAGCATTTT. It codes for CASSVYSNQPQHF.

This clonotype was detected only a few times. The chain joins TRBV7-8 to TRBJ2-7, with 7 bases that match TRBD1. The CDR3 is made up of 15 amino acids. CDR1 SGHVS and CDR2 FQNEAQ come from the germline V gene. Unmatched junction bases numbered 4, after V lost 0 bases and J lost 2 bases. The CDR3: CASSLAEGGPYEQYF. In nucleotides, the CDR3 is TGTGCCAGCAGCTTAGCAGAAGGGGGCCCCTACGAGCAGTACTTC.

The rearrangement joins TRBV3-1 to TRBJ2-1; 8 bases are a match to TRBD2. Germline loops: CDR1 LGHDT, CDR2 YNNKEL (reference sequence). The CDR3 totals 18 residues. V shed 4 bases, J shed 0 bases, and the junction held 11 bases outside the gene matches. The CDR3: CASSPSEVAGSSYNEQFF. Here the CDR3 DNA reads TGTGCCAGCAGCCCTAGTGAGGTAGCGGGGAGCTCCTACAATGAGCAGTTCTTC.

This clonotype was observed at least ten times. The chain has TRBV7-9 and TRBJ1-1; D is unclear. There are 13 residues in the CDR3. Germline assignment: CDR1 SEHNR and CDR2 FQNEAQ (reference sequence). The V and J ends lost 1 base and 8 bases respectively, with 11 bases between them. The CDR3 region has the DNA TGTGCCAGCAGCTTAGAAGTCGTCCGCGAAGCTTTCTTT. This encodes CASSLEVVREAFF.

Many counts were recorded for this clonotype. The rearrangement uses TRBV2 and TRBJ2-1, with 7 bases lining up with TRBD2. The CDR3 runs to 17 residues. CDR1 and CDR2 from the germline V gene are SNHLY and FYNNEI. Trimming at V came to 5 bases and at J to 5 bases, leaving 15 bases not matched to a gene. CDR3 in DNA: TGTGCCAGCAGTCTCCTTTGGGGCGGGAGTAGCGACAATGAGCAGTTCTTC. Amino acid sequence: CASSLLWGGSSDNEQFF. The full variable domain, its missing parts supplied by reference TRBV2 and TRBJ2-1, is EPEVTQTPSHQVTQMGQEVILRCVPISNHLYFYWYRQILGQKVEFLVSFYNNEISEKSEIFDDQFSVERPDGSNFTLKIRSTKLEDSAMYFCASSLLWGGSSDNEQFFGPGTRLTVL.

The J gene is TRBJ2-3, the V gene TRBV11-1; 8 bases agree with TRBD1. Germline trimming cut 0 bases from V and 3 bases from J; bases unmatched to any gene: 5. CDR3 length: 16 residues. Germline values: CDR1 SGHAT, CDR2 FQDESV (reference sequence). The chain's CDR3 is CASSLADRVRTDTQYF. The CDR3, as DNA: TGTGCCAGCAGCTTAGCGGACAGGGTTCGGACAGATACGCAGTATTTT. The full variable domain, its missing parts supplied by reference TRBV11-1 and TRBJ2-3, is EAEVAQSPRYKITEKSQAVAFWCDPISGHATLYWYRQILGQGPELLVQFQDESVVDDSQLPKDRFSAERLKGVDSTLKIQPAELGDSAMYLCASSLADRVRTDTQYFGPGTRLTVL.

To note about this clonotype: A read error may explain this, as a much larger clone is one base away. The rearrangement joins TRBV5-1 to TRBJ2-6, with D perhaps assigned TRBD1 or TRBD2 (5 bases each). Looked up from germline, CDR1 is SGHRS and CDR2 is YFSETQ. The CDR3 sequence is 19 residues long. CDR3 in amino acids: CANSLALPGPSSGANVLTF. CDR3 coding DNA: TGCGCCAACAGCTTGGCCCTCCCGGGACCCAGCTCTGGGGCCAACGTCCTGACTTTC.

This clonotype was seen repeatedly, ten times or more. The chain joins TRBV5-3 to TRBJ2-2; D is unresolved. TRBV5-3 has ORF status, its function being uncertain. Trimming stripped 3 bases from V and 3 bases from J, with 9 bases between. The CDR3 has 14 amino acids. Written as DNA, the CDR3 is TGTGCCAGAAGCTGGTGGACGGACACCGGGGAGCTGTTTTTT. Its translation: CARSWWTDTGELFF.

This rearrangement joins TRBV10-2 to TRBJ1-1; 7 bases agree with TRBD1. Germline assignment: CDR1 WSHSY and CDR2 SAAADI. CDR3 length: 13 amino acids. The trim removed 3 bases at V and 5 bases at J, leaving 3 bases unmatched. In DNA form, the CDR3 reads TGCGCCAGCAGTGAACAGGGGAGGACTGAAGCTTTCTTT. It is translated as CASSEQGRTEAFF.

The sample holds many counts of this clonotype. DNA for the CDR3: TGCAGTGCTAGAGAGGGGAAAGATACGCAGTATTTT. Its protein product is CSAREGKDTQYF. The J gene is TRBJ2-3, the V gene TRBV20-1; D is uncertain. The CDR3 is 12 amino acids. Germline CDR1 reads DFQATT; CDR2 reads SNEGSKA (reference sequence). With 0 bases removed from V and 5 bases from J, the gap between germline ends came to 6 bases.

The sample holds a few counts of this clonotype. V usage is TRBV10-2 and J usage is TRBJ2-2; D ambiguous. This CDR3 comprises 14 residues. Germline CDR1 reads WSHSY; CDR2 reads SAAADI. V was trimmed by 6 bases and J by 6 bases, leaving 14 bases between them. CDR3 sequence reads: CASSKSSQAGELFF. CDR3 sequence (DNA): TGCGCCAGCAGCAAGAGTTCCCAGGCCGGGGAGCTGTTTTTT.

The chain has TRBV18 and TRBJ2-3, with TRBD1 matching 8 bases. Germline CDR1 KGHSH, CDR2 LQKENI. CDR3 size: 13 residues. V trimming: 6 bases; J trimming: 4 bases; junction bases outside the gene matches: 3. The CDR3 DNA is TGTGCCAGCTCCCCGGACAGGGCAGATACGCAGTATTTT. This gives the protein CASSPDRADTQYF.

This clonotype was observed a few times. The chain carries TRBV7-2 and TRBJ1-1; D gene uncertain. Germline loops: CDR1 SGHTA, CDR2 FQGNSA. The CDR3 is 15 amino acids. V was shortened by 1 base and J by 3 bases, with 12 bases between the two germline ends. This chain's CDR3 is CASSLGGPGDTEAFF. In nucleotides, the CDR3 is TGTGCCAGCAGCTTAGGGGGTCCCGGAGACACTGAAGCTTTCTTT.